A single sample gave rise to the 23 T cell receptor beta chains below, sequenced in a study of Ad26.COV2.S vaccination and SARS-CoV-2 variants. Profiled with immunoSEQ multiplex PCR; TCRdb holds only in-frame clones, not every one. The sample lists approximately 480,000 clones, about 83% occurring once. Treatment indicated: roughly 19 received Ad26.COV2.S at low or high dose, single or two shots; 5 received placebo; per-sample allocation not given. Day 63 after the first injection of vaccine or placebo was the sampling time. The sample in question was peripheral blood, obtained in a trial of Ad26.COV2.S vaccine versus placebo. These receptors came from a person between 18 and 65 years old who received the Ad26.COV2.S COVID-19 vaccine or a placebo.

CDR3 sequence: CASSYRLAGVYEQYF. CDR3 nucleotides: TGTGCCAGCAGTTACAGGCTAGCGGGAGTCTACGAGCAGTACTTC. This chain uses TRBV6-2 or TRBV6-3 with TRBJ2-7, with 10 positions matching TRBD2. The CDR3 consists of 15 residues. Per germline, CDR1 MNHEY and CDR2 SVGEGT. Trimming removed 2 bases from V and 3 bases from J; junction bases left unmatched: 4.

V and J are TRBV20-1 and TRBJ1-5; D remains ambiguous. CDR3 length: 13 residues. Germline V gene lookup returns CDR1 DFQATT and CDR2 SNEGSKA (reference sequence). V was clipped by 3 bases and J by 4 bases, with 10 bases between them. In nucleotides, the CDR3 is TGCAGTGCTAGTTTGGGTTTTAATCAGCCCCAGCATTTT. Translation gives CSASLGFNQPQHF.

This clone occurred once. This chain joins TRBV6-5 and TRBJ1-6, with D tentatively TRBD1 (6 bases). V gave up 6 bases and J gave up 10 bases, with 19 bases separating them. The V gene's germline CDR1 is MNHEY and CDR2 SVGAGI. The CDR3 totals 15 residues. The CDR3 here is CASRQGRRRASPLHF. The CDR3 DNA is TGTGCCAGCAGACAGGGTAGGCGGCGAGCCTCACCCCTCCACTTT.

This chain links TRBV7-6 with TRBJ1-1, with D unresolved. The CDR3 loop spans 12 amino acids. V was clipped by 7 bases and J by 0 bases, with 6 bases between them. CDR1 and CDR2 from the germline V gene are SGHVS and FNYEAQ. CDR3 in amino acids: CASTSLNTEAFF. The CDR3 DNA follows: TGTGCCAGCACTTCCTTGAACACTGAAGCTTTCTTT.

This chain links TRBV7-8 with TRBJ1-1, with D perhaps TRBD1 (5 bases). The CDR3 is 14 residues long. Germline CDR1 and CDR2: SGHVS and FQNEAQ. The V end lost 1 base, the J end lost 6 bases, and 12 bases lay between the germline ends. The CDR3 DNA follows: TGTGCCAGCAGCTTAGAGATGGGGGGGGCTGAAGCTTTCTTT. Its protein product is CASSLEMGGAEAFF.

The chain employs TRBV7-2 and TRBJ2-1; the match to TRBD2 covers 9 bases. The V segment lost 5 bases and the J segment 9 bases; nucleotides outside the gene matches: 8. This CDR3 region has 14 residues. Germline CDR1 reads SGHTA; CDR2 reads FQGNSA. The CDR3 DNA is TGTGCCAGCAGCCTAATTCCTAGCGGGATTGAGCAGTTCTTC. Its protein product is CASSLIPSGIEQFF.

The chain uses TRBV2 and TRBJ2-6; 8 bases align to TRBD1. The trim removed 8 bases at V and 2 bases at J, leaving 2 bases unmatched. This CDR3 has 14 amino acids. Germline CDR1 reads SNHLY; CDR2 reads FYNNEI. CDR3 nucleotide sequence: TGTGCCAGCTTACAGGGGGCTGGGGCCAACGTCCTGACTTTC. It translates to CASLQGAGANVLTF. The whole variable domain, remainder taken from reference TRBV2 and TRBJ2-6, is EPEVTQTPSHQVTQMGQEVILRCVPISNHLYFYWYRQILGQKVEFLVSFYNNEISEKSEIFDDQFSVERPDGSNFTLKIRSTKLEDSAMYFCASLQGAGANVLTFGAGSRLTVL.

J is TRBJ2-3 and V is TRBV28; D unresolved. Germline V CDR1 and CDR2: MDHEN, SYDVKM. This CDR3 has 12 residues. With 7 bases removed from V and 2 bases from J, the gap between germline ends came to 7 bases. For the CDR3, the DNA is TGTGCCAGCACGACATCCACAGATACGCAGTATTTT. Translation gives CASTTSTDTQYF.

This clone appeared many times. The genes are TRBV7-8 and TRBJ2-7; TRBD2 is a possible D gene (7 bases). Germline V gives CDR1 SGHVS, CDR2 FQNEAQ. This CDR3 region has 14 residues. V was trimmed by 10 bases and J by 6 bases, leaving 22 bases between them. The CDR3 spells CAISGAGVSGEQYF. CDR3 DNA: TGTGCCATTTCAGGGGCGGGAGTCAGTGGCGAGCAGTACTTC.

The J gene is TRBJ2-1, the V gene TRBV27; 7 nucleotides match TRBD2. The CDR3 contains 13 residues. Germline assignment: CDR1 MNHEY and CDR2 SMNVEV (reference sequence). Losses at the gene ends were 2 bases for V and 7 bases for J; bases not matched to a gene: 2. CDR3 sequence (DNA): TGTGCCAGCAGTTTACTTAGCGGGAATGAGCAGTTCTTC. Protein: CASSLLSGNEQFF.

This clone was seen only a few times. This chain links TRBV9 with TRBJ2-1; 12 nucleotides match TRBD2. CDR3 size: 16 residues. Germline CDR1 is SGDLS and CDR2 is YYNGEE. The ends lost 4 bases at V and 9 bases at J; junction bases unmatched: 11. The CDR3 protein is CASSPGTSGWVSEQFF. DNA of the CDR3: TGTGCCAGCAGCCCCGGGACTAGCGGGTGGGTTAGTGAGCAGTTCTTC.

This clone has more than one count but fewer than ten. The CDR3 region is CATSDATGGNYGYTF. As DNA, the CDR3 is TGTGCCACCAGTGATGCCACAGGGGGTAACTATGGCTACACCTTC. This chain connects TRBV24-1 to TRBJ1-2; TRBD1 aligns across 8 bases. CDR1 is KGHDR and CDR2 is SFDVKD in the germline V gene. The CDR3 spans 15 residues. Trimming took 3 bases from V and 1 from J; bases not matched to a gene: 3.

This clone was recorded only once. The rearrangement uses TRBV20-1 and TRBJ2-2; D is unclear. This CDR3 spans 12 amino acids. The germline V gene has CDR1 DFQATT and CDR2 SNEGSKA (reference sequence). V gave up 3 bases and J gave up 4 bases, with 6 bases separating them. CDR3 region: CSASLRTGELFF. The CDR3 nucleotides are TGCAGTGCTAGTTTACGCACCGGGGAGCTGTTTTTT.

The chain employs TRBV30 and TRBJ1-2; D unresolved. Germline CDR1 is GTSNPN and CDR2 is SVGIG (reference sequence). V gave up 0 bases and J gave up 4 bases, with 9 bases separating them. The CDR3 is 13 residues long. The CDR3 region is CAWSVLTGYGYTF. The DNA of the CDR3 is TGTGCCTGGAGTGTACTAACGGGCTATGGCTACACCTTC.

The chain is built from TRBV5-5 and TRBJ1-3, with D possibly being TRBD1 (5 bases). CDR1 and CDR2 from the germline V gene are SGHKS and YYEKEE (reference sequence). CDR3 length: 14 amino acids. Trimming pared 4 bases from V and 3 bases from J, leaving 11 bases between. CDR3: CASSPQGFGNTIYF. The CDR3 DNA follows: TGTGCCAGCAGCCCGCAGGGTTTTGGAAACACCATATATTTT.

The V gene is TRBV28, the J gene TRBJ1-1; 7 nucleotides align to TRBD1. Germline CDR1 reads MDHEN; CDR2 reads SYDVKM. The CDR3 runs 13 residues. V gave up 6 bases and J gave up 0 bases; unmatched junction bases: 1. The DNA of the CDR3 is TGTGCCAGCAGAGGGACAGTGAACACTGAAGCTTTCTTT. This gives the protein CASRGTVNTEAFF. The entire variable domain, with the rest obtained from reference TRBV28 and TRBJ1-1, is as follows: DVKVTQSSRYLVKRTGEKVFLECVQDMDHENMFWYRQDPGLGLRLIYFSYDVKMKEKGDIPEGYSVSREKKERFSLILESASTNQTSMYLCASRGTVNTEAFFGQGTRLTVV.

This chain joins TRBV4-3 and TRBJ2-7, with 12 positions matching TRBD2. Germline lookup yields CDR1 LGHNA and CDR2 YSLEER. V trimming: 1 base; J trimming: 3 bases; junction bases outside the gene matches: 1. This CDR3 comprises 15 residues. The CDR3 loop reads CASSQGLAGVYEQYF. The CDR3 DNA reads as TGCGCCAGCAGCCAAGGACTAGCGGGAGTCTACGAGCAGTACTTC.

The CDR3 spells CASSQRAGGPYNEQFF. In DNA, the CDR3 is TGTGCCAGCAGTCAACGGGCGGGAGGGCCTTACAATGAGCAGTTCTTC. The gene calls are TRBV28 and TRBJ2-1, with 9 bases matching TRBD2. J was trimmed by 4 bases and V by 5 bases; bases with no gene match: 9. CDR1 is MDHEN and CDR2 is SYDVKM in the germline V gene. The CDR3 has 16 amino acids.

This rearrangement joins TRBV14 to TRBJ2-2; TRBD1 matches 7 bases. Germline V gene lookup returns CDR1 SGHDN and CDR2 FVKESK. Germline trimming cut 0 bases from V and 3 bases from J; bases unmatched to any gene: 7. The CDR3 length is 17 residues. CDR3 coding DNA: TGTGCCAGCAGCCAAGATCTCAGGGGGTTACACACCGGGGAGCTGTTTTTT. Translating it yields CASSQDLRGLHTGELFF. Combining the CDR3 with reference TRBV14 and TRBJ2-2 gives the whole variable domain EAGVTQFPSHSVIEKGQTVTLRCDPISGHDNLYWYRRVMGKEIKFLLHFVKESKQDESGMPNNRFLAERTGGTYSTLKVQPAELEDSGVYFCASSQDLRGLHTGELFFGEGSRLTVL.

Written as DNA, the CDR3 is TGTGCCAGCAGTCGACAGGGGAGAGGGGCCAACGTCCTGACTTTC. It codes for CASSRQGRGANVLTF. The V call is TRBV28, the J call TRBJ2-6, with TRBD1 matching 8 bases. Losses at the gene ends were 5 bases for V and 4 bases for J; bases not matched to a gene: 4. The CDR3 loop spans 15 amino acids. CDR1 and CDR2 (germline): MDHEN, SYDVKM. Variable domain in full (rest from reference TRBV28 and TRBJ2-6): DVKVTQSSRYLVKRTGEKVFLECVQDMDHENMFWYRQDPGLGLRLIYFSYDVKMKEKGDIPEGYSVSREKKERFSLILESASTNQTSMYLCASSRQGRGANVLTFGAGSRLTVL.

The J gene is TRBJ1-1, the V gene TRBV6-2 or TRBV6-3, with 9 bases matching TRBD1. The CDR3 has 14 amino acids. Germline loops: CDR1 MNHEY, CDR2 SVGEGT. V shed 5 bases and J 3 bases; nucleotides not matched to a gene: 4. The CDR3: CASSTGGSDTEAFF. The CDR3 nucleotides read TGTGCCAGCAGTACAGGGGGCTCGGACACTGAAGCTTTCTTT.

The chain joins TRBV5-1 to TRBJ2-6; 9 bases match TRBD1. Losses at the gene ends were 4 bases for V and 2 bases for J; bases not matched to a gene: 4. The V gene's germline CDR1 is SGHRS and CDR2 YFSETQ. The CDR3 loop spans 16 amino acids. The CDR3 DNA sequence: TGCGCCAGCAGCGACGGGACAGGGCCTGGGGCCAACGTCCTGACTTTC. Its protein product is CASSDGTGPGANVLTF. The full variable domain, completed using reference TRBV5-1 and TRBJ2-6, is KAGVTQTPRYLIKTRGQQVTLSCSPISGHRSVSWYQQTPGQGLQFLFEYFSETQRNKGNFPGRFSGRQFSNSRSEMNVSTLELGDSALYLCASSDGTGPGANVLTFGAGSRLTVL.

The chain is built from TRBV11-3 and TRBJ1-1; possibly TRBD1 for D (5 bases). Germline values: CDR1 SGHNT, CDR2 YENEEA. V was pared by 1 base and J by 5 bases, with 8 bases between. This CDR3 is 13 amino acids long. CDR3 DNA sequence: TGTGCCAGCAGCTTAGGGAGGACAACTGAAGCTTTCTTT. It is translated as CASSLGRTTEAFF.